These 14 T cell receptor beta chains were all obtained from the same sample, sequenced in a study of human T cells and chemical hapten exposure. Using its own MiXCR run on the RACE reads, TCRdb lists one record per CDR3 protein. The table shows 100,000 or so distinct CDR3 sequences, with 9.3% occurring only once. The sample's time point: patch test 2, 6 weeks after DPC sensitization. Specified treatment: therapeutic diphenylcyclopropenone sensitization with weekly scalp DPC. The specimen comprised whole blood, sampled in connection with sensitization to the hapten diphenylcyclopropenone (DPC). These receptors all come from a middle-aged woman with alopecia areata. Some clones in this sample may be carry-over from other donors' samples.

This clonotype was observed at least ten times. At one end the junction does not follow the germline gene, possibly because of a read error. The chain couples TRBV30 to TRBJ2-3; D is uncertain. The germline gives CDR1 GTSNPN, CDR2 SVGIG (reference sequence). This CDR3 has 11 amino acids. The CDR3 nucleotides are TGTGCCTGGAGTGTACTCCCGCCCCCCGGTTTT. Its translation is CAWSVLPPPGF.

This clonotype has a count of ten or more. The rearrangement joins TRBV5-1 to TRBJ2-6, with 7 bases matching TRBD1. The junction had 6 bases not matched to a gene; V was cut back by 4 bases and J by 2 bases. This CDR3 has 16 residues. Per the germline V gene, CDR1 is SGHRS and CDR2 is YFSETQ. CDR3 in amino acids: CASSLTGEPGANVLTF. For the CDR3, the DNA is TGCGCCAGCAGCCTCACAGGGGAGCCTGGGGCCAACGTCCTGACTTTC.

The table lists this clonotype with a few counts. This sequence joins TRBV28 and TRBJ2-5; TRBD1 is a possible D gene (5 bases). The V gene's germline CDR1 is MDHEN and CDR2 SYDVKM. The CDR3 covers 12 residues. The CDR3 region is CVLEQDQETQYF. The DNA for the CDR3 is TGTGTCCTAGAACAGGACCAAGAGACCCAGTACTTC.

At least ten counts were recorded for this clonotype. The CDR3 region has the DNA TGTGCCAGCAGCCCAGTTCAGGAGGCCGGGGAGCTGTTTTTT. This translates into CASSPVQEAGELFF. This chain connects TRBV6-2 or TRBV6-3 to TRBJ2-2; TRBD2 might be the D (5 bases). V was trimmed by 6 bases and J by 6 bases, leaving 14 bases between them. The germline CDR1 and CDR2 sequences are MNHEY and SVGEGT. The length of the CDR3 is 14 residues.

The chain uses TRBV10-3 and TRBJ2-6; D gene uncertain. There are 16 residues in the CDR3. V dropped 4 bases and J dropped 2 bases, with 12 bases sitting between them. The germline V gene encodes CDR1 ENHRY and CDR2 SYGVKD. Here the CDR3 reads CAISGSTGAGANVLTF. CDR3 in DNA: TGTGCCATCAGTGGATCGACTGGCGCTGGGGCCAACGTCCTGACTTTC.

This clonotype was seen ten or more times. The chain's CDR3 is CSAPQGADQPQHF. The CDR3 DNA sequence: TGCAGTGCTCCACAGGGGGCAGATCAGCCCCAGCATTTT. The V and J genes are TRBV20-1 and TRBJ1-5, with 9 bases matching TRBD1. V lost 5 bases and J lost 5; bases outside the gene matches: 4. Germline V gene data show CDR1 as DFQATT and CDR2 as SNEGSKA (reference sequence). This CDR3 region has 13 residues.

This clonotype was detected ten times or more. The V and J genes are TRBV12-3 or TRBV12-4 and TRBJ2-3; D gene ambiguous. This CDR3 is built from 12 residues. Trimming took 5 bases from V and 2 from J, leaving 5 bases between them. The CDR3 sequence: CASSPYTDTQYF. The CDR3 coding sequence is TGTGCCAGCAGTCCATACACAGATACGCAGTATTTT.

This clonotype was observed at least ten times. The CDR3 DNA sequence: TGCAGTGCTAGTTGGGGCCAAGAGACCCAGTACTTC. As protein: CSASWGQETQYF. The chain carries TRBV20-1 and TRBJ2-5; D is ambiguous. The CDR3 length is 12 residues. CDR1 is DFQATT and CDR2 is SNEGSKA in the germline V gene (reference sequence). With 3 bases removed from V and 1 base from J, the gap between germline ends came to 6 bases.

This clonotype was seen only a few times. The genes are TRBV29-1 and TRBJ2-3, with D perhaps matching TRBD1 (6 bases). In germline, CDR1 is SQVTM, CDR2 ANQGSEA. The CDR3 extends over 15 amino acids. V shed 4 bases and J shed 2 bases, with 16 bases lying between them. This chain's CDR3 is CSVGGQYESTDTQYF. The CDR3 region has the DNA TGCAGCGTTGGTGGACAGTACGAGTCCACAGATACGCAGTATTTT.

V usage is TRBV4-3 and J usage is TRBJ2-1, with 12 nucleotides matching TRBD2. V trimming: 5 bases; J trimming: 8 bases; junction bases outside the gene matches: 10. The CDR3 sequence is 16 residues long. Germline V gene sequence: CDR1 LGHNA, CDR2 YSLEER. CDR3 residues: CASSSSLTSGRDEQFF. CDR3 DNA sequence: TGCGCCAGCAGCTCCAGCCTGACTAGCGGGAGAGATGAGCAGTTCTTC.

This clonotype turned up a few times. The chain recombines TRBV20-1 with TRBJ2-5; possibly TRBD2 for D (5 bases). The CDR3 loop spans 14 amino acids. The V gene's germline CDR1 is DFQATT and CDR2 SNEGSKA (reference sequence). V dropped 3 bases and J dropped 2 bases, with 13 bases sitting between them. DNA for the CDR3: TGCAGTGCTAGGCGCACCGGGATTCAAGAGACCCAGTACTTC. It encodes CSARRTGIQETQYF.

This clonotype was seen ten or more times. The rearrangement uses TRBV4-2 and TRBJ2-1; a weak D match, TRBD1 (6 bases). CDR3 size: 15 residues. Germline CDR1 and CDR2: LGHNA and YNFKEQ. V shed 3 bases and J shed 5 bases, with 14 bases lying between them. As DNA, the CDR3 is TGTGCCAGCAGCCAGGATACAGGGACGCACAATGAGCAGTTCTTC. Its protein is CASSQDTGTHNEQFF.

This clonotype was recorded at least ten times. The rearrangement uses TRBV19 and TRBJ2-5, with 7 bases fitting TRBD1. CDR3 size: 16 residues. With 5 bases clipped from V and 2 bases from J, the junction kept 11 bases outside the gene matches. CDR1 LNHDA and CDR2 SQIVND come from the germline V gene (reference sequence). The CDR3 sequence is CASSLPGTATQETQYF. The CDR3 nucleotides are TGTGCCAGTAGTCTCCCGGGGACAGCGACTCAAGAGACCCAGTACTTC.

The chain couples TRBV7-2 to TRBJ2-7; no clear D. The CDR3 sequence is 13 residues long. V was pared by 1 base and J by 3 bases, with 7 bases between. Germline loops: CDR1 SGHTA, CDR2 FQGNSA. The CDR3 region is CASSLDNNYEQYF. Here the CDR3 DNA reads TGTGCCAGCAGCTTAGACAATAACTACGAGCAGTACTTC.